These 21 T cell receptor beta chains share one sample of origin, sequenced in a study of regulatory dendritic cells for organ transplantation. Profiled with immunoSEQ multiplex PCR; TCRdb holds only in-frame clones, not every one. The table lists about 30,000 clones, 75% to 80% of them singletons. Sequenced input: memory CD4+ T cells from blood. Noted subset: CD45RO+ memory T cells. These receptor sequences come from a human donor in good health.

This rearrangement joins TRBV5-1 to TRBJ2-5; 11 bases agree with TRBD2. After removal of 0 bases from V and 2 bases from J, the junction contained 6 bases not matched to a gene. Germline V gene lookup returns CDR1 SGHRS and CDR2 YFSETQ. This CDR3 region has 17 residues. The CDR3: CASSLALAGGPQETQYF. The CDR3 region has the DNA TGCGCCAGCAGCTTGGCTCTAGCGGGAGGTCCTCAAGAGACCCAGTACTTC.

This chain connects TRBV2 to TRBJ2-3; D call uncertain. Germline V CDR1 and CDR2: SNHLY, FYNNEI. The V end lost 4 bases, the J end lost 5 bases, and 7 bases lay between the germline ends. This CDR3 comprises 12 residues. In DNA form, the CDR3 reads TGTGCCAGCAGTGGGATGAAAGATACGCAGTATTTT. It codes for CASSGMKDTQYF.

The chain has TRBV2 and TRBJ1-2, with a weak D call TRBD1 (5 bases). Trimming removed 6 bases at V and 2 bases at J, with 13 bases between. This CDR3 contains 14 residues. Per the germline V gene, CDR1 is SNHLY and CDR2 is FYNNEI. The CDR3 spells CASRPGTGNYGYTF. CDR3 sequence (DNA): TGTGCCAGCAGGCCCGGGACCGGGAACTATGGCTACACCTTC.

The CDR3 region has the DNA TGTGCCAGCAGCTTAGCGGGAGGGGACACCGGGGAGCTGTTTTTT. This sequence encodes CASSLAGGDTGELFF. The chain joins TRBV11-2 to TRBJ2-2, with 8 nucleotides matching TRBD2. This CDR3 has 15 amino acids. V lost 1 base and J lost 3; bases outside the gene matches: 1. CDR1 is SGHAT, CDR2 FQNNGV, per germline.

This clone appeared a single time. J is TRBJ1-1 and V is TRBV6-5, with D hard to call. The CDR3 is 13 amino acids. CDR1 is MNHEY and CDR2 is SVGAGI in the germline V gene. V gave up 6 bases and J gave up 4 bases, with 12 bases separating them. CDR3 sequence reads: CASSNRETTEAFF. CDR3 nucleotides: TGTGCCAGCAGCAATCGGGAGACCACTGAAGCTTTCTTT.

The genes are TRBV15 and TRBJ2-3; 8 bases map to TRBD2. Germline V gene lookup returns CDR1 LNHNV and CDR2 YYDKDF (reference sequence). The CDR3 is 17 residues long. V lost 1 base, J lost 6 bases, and 12 bases stayed unmatched. CDR3 loop: CATSRARGGGRLDTQYF. CDR3 nucleotide sequence: TGTGCCACCAGCAGAGCACGGGGCGGGGGGCGATTGGATACGCAGTATTTT.

The chain recombines TRBV27 with TRBJ2-5, with 11 bases identical to TRBD1. Losses at the gene ends were 3 bases for V and 3 bases for J; bases not matched to a gene: 0. The V gene's germline CDR1 is MNHEY and CDR2 SMNVEV (reference sequence). The CDR3 totals 14 residues. The CDR3 nucleotides read TGTGCCAGCAGTTTGGGACAGGGGGAAGAGACCCAGTACTTC. It yields the protein CASSLGQGEETQYF.

The sample holds one count of this clone. V is TRBV6-1 and J is TRBJ2-3; D unclear. Germline CDR1 is MNHNS and CDR2 is SASEGT. The CDR3 is made up of 17 amino acids. The V end lost 0 bases, the J end lost 4 bases, and 17 bases lay between the germline ends. The CDR3 loop reads CASSEALFSFSPDTQYF. The CDR3 DNA is TGTGCCAGCAGTGAAGCGCTTTTTAGCTTCAGCCCAGATACGCAGTATTTT.

This rearrangement joins TRBV12-5 to TRBJ2-1; D is perhaps TRBD1 or TRBD2 (5 bases each). The CDR3 has 16 residues. Germline CDR1 and CDR2: LGHNT and FRNRAP. The V and J ends lost 6 bases and 7 bases respectively, with 22 bases between them. This chain's CDR3 is CASGFSPRGRYNEQFF. CDR3 sequence (DNA): TGTGCTAGTGGGTTCTCGCCCCGGGGCCGTTATAATGAGCAGTTCTTC.

The chain combines TRBV10-2 with TRBJ2-7; 9 bases match TRBD2. CDR3 length: 17 amino acids. V shed 2 bases and J 1 base; nucleotides not matched to a gene: 9. Germline assignment: CDR1 WSHSY and CDR2 SAAADI. The DNA for the CDR3 is TGCGCCAGCAGTGAGATAGCGGGAGTCGGTTCTTCCTACGAGCAGTACTTC. Translation: CASSEIAGVGSSYEQYF.

The chain employs TRBV7-9 and TRBJ2-1; D ambiguous. The germline V gene encodes CDR1 SEHNR and CDR2 FQNEAQ (reference sequence). The CDR3 runs to 15 residues. V lost 3 bases to trimming and J lost 7 bases, with 16 bases between them. This CDR3 reads CASSFREIVLNEQFF. The CDR3 DNA reads TGTGCCAGCAGCTTCCGAGAGATAGTTTTGAATGAGCAGTTCTTC.

This chain uses TRBV2 with TRBJ1-5; no definite D call. V was cut by 2 bases and J by 5 bases, with 10 bases left in between. CDR1 SNHLY and CDR2 FYNNEI come from the germline V gene. This CDR3 is built from 14 residues. CDR3 in DNA: TGTGCCAGCAGTGAAATTTACGGGGATCAGCCCCAGCATTTT. It translates to CASSEIYGDQPQHF.

This chain joins TRBV30 and TRBJ1-1; D remains ambiguous. The CDR3 length is 12 residues. Trimming cost V 4 bases and J 1 base, with 7 bases left between them. Germline V gives CDR1 GTSNPN, CDR2 SVGIG (reference sequence). CDR3 nucleotides: TGTGCCTGGAAAAGAGCGAACACTGAAGCTTTCTTT. This gives the protein CAWKRANTEAFF.

Regarding this clone: At the DNA level, this CDR3 is encoded by other sequences in the same sample as well. V is TRBV18 and J is TRBJ1-3, with unresolved D. The V end lost 3 bases, the J end lost 2 bases, and 5 bases lay between the germline ends. The CDR3 length is 13 residues. Germline CDR1 reads KGHSH; CDR2 reads LQKENI. The CDR3 sequence: CASSPGPGNTIYF. The CDR3 DNA follows: TGTGCCAGCTCACCTGGACCTGGAAACACCATATATTTT.

The chain recombines TRBV10-3 with TRBJ2-7, with no clear D. Trimming took 4 bases from V and 4 from J, leaving 11 bases between them. Germline values: CDR1 ENHRY, CDR2 SYGVKD. This CDR3 contains 13 residues. CDR3 bases: TGTGCCATCAGTGTGAACGGTAAATACGAGCAGTACTTC. Protein product: CAISVNGKYEQYF.

This chain links TRBV30 with TRBJ2-3; TRBD2 agrees at 12 bases. Germline V lookup: CDR1 GTSNPN, CDR2 SVGIG (reference sequence). V shed 5 bases, J shed 5 bases, and the junction held 5 bases outside the gene matches. The CDR3 consists of 14 residues. CDR3 in DNA: TGTGCCTGGCTAGCGGGGGGGCTTGGAGATACGCAGTATTTT. This gives the protein CAWLAGGLGDTQYF.

This clone is a singleton in its sample. The V and J genes are TRBV7-2 and TRBJ2-2; 9 bases are a match to TRBD2. CDR3 length: 15 amino acids. Germline V gene lookup returns CDR1 SGHTA and CDR2 FQGNSA. Germline trimming cut 5 bases from V and 7 bases from J; bases unmatched to any gene: 8. CDR3 region: CASSPRRGGGGELFF. The CDR3 DNA reads as TGTGCCAGCAGCCCAAGGCGGGGGGGAGGCGGGGAGCTGTTTTTT.

The chain joins TRBV30 to TRBJ1-2; 10 bases match TRBD1. CDR3 length: 16 residues. Germline CDR1 GTSNPN, CDR2 SVGIG (reference sequence). The V gene end was trimmed by 3 bases and the J gene end by 6 bases; junction bases not matched to a gene: 13. CDR3 residues: CAWSLGTGAGVDGYTF. CDR3 bases: TGTGCCTGGAGCCTGGGGACAGGGGCAGGTGTCGATGGCTACACCTTC.

The V and J genes are TRBV15 and TRBJ2-2; D not resolved. The CDR3 is made up of 12 amino acids. Germline CDR1 reads LNHNV; CDR2 reads YYDKDF (reference sequence). V was trimmed by 9 bases and J by 3 bases, leaving 8 bases between them. The CDR3 reads CATGQYTGELFF. In DNA, the CDR3 is TGTGCCACAGGCCAATACACCGGGGAGCTGTTTTTT.

This clone was seen more than once but under ten times. The rearrangement uses TRBV4-3 and TRBJ2-5, with 8 nucleotides matching TRBD2. CDR1 and CDR2 (germline): LGHNA, YSLEER. V shed 4 bases, J shed 4 bases, and the junction held 11 bases outside the gene matches. The CDR3 contains 16 residues. Here the CDR3 DNA reads TGCGCCAGCAGCCTGACCCGGGGGGGATCTCCAGAGACCCAGTACTTC. Translated, it gives CASSLTRGGSPETQYF.

The chain employs TRBV6-5 and TRBJ1-1; tentative D call: TRBD1 (5 bases). Germline lookup yields CDR1 MNHEY and CDR2 SVGAGI. CDR3 length: 13 residues. V dropped 5 bases and J dropped 2 bases, with 9 bases sitting between them. The CDR3 protein is CASSEQANTEAFF. In DNA form, the CDR3 reads TGTGCCAGCAGTGAACAGGCTAACACTGAAGCTTTCTTT.